The rows below give T cell receptor beta chains drawn from one sample of a study of Graves' ophthalmopathy and Graves' hyperthyroidism. TCRdb passed the multiplex PCR reads through MiXCR, listing each CDR3 protein once. The sample lists around 1.1 million distinct CDR3 sequences, less than 45% occurring once. Sample: peripheral blood or thyroid tissue (not recorded which). The receptors shown here come from an adult man with Graves' hyperthyroidism. The CDR3 runs from the conserved cysteine through the conserved F or W. The D gene is left open where the match is weak. Clone size, where shown, is once, few, many, or a class for clones that have expanded.

v_call,clone_size,d_call,j_call,cdr3_nt,cdr3_aa
TRBV20-1,NA,NA,TRBJ2-5,TGCAGTGCTAGCGGGACAATCATGGAGACCCAGTACTTC,CSASGTIMETQYF
TRBV5-1,NA,NA,TRBJ2-7,TGCGCCAGCAGCTTGTCCGGAGGGGCCGGGTCCTACGAGCAGTACTTC,CASSLSGGAGSYEQYF
TRBV20-1,few,NA,TRBJ1-5,TGCAGTGCTAGAGATCCCTCGGCCGACATTCATCAGCCCCAGCATTTT,CSARDPSADIHQPQHF
TRBV2,many,NA,TRBJ1-2,TGTGCCAGCAGTGGGACTCGCTCCTACACCTTC,CASSGTRSYTF
TRBV6-1,many,NA,TRBJ1-1,TGTGCCAGCAGTGGGCAGGGTTACACTGAAGCTTTCTTT,CASSGQGYTEAFF
TRBV2,NA,NA,TRBJ1-5,TGTGCCAGCATCCTAGCGGGAGAATATCAGCCCCAGCATTTT,CASILAGEYQPQHF
TRBV7-9,NA,NA,TRBJ1-1,TGTGCCAGCAGCTACGGCGGGGAAGGGAACACTGAAGCTTTCTTT,CASSYGGEGNTEAFF
TRBV30,few,TRBD1,TRBJ2-7,TGTGCCTGGAGTGGATGGGACAGCTACGAGCAGTACTTC,CAWSGWDSYEQYF
TRBV6-5,many,NA,TRBJ1-5,TGTGCCAGCCTTAGGGTTCAGCCCCAGCATTTT,CASLRVQPQHF
TRBV15,NA,NA,TRBJ1-2,TGTGCCACCAGCAGTGACACGCCTTTGAGAGGGGGTACTAGTGGCTACACCTTC,CATSSDTPLRGGTSGYTF
TRBV7-9,many,TRBD1,TRBJ2-7,TGTGCCAGCAGCCCGAAGGGACAGGGGGCGGGCGAGCAGTACTTC,CASSPKGQGAGEQYF
TRBV5-4,NA,NA,TRBJ2-5,TGTGCCAGCAGCTCCGGGACACCAATAACCCAAGAGACCCAGTACTTC,CASSSGTPITQETQYF
TRBV7-9,few,TRBD2,TRBJ2-7,TGTGCCAGCAGCTTAGCGCTAATTTTGCGCGCTAGCGGGGACTCCTACGAGCAGTACTTC,CASSLALILRASGDSYEQYF
TRBV20-1,few,NA,TRBJ2-7,TGCAGTGCTAGAGATCGGACGGCGAACTACGAGCAGTACTTC,CSARDRTANYEQYF
TRBV10-2,few,NA,TRBJ1-5,TGCGCCAGCAGTGAGTCACAAAGCAATCAGCCCCAGCATTTT,CASSESQSNQPQHF
TRBV15,NA,NA,TRBJ2-7,TGTGCCACCAGCAGATACCGGGACACCGACCCCTACGAGCAGTACTTC,CATSRYRDTDPYEQYF
TRBV7-2,NA,TRBD2,TRBJ2-2,TGTGCCAGCAGCTCGACAAGACTAGCGGCATGGAATTTTGGCACCGGGGAGCTGTTTTTT,CASSSTRLAAWNFGTGELFF
TRBV10-3,NA,NA,TRBJ1-6,TGTGCCATCAGGGACGGGGTCCATTCACCCCTCCACTTT,CAIRDGVHSPLHF
TRBV6-5,NA,NA,TRBJ2-7,TGTGCCAGCACGGCCTTTGGCAGAGCCTACGAGCAGTACTTC,CASTAFGRAYEQYF
TRBV24-1,NA,NA,TRBJ2-6,TGTGCCACCCAGGGAATTGGGGCCAACGTCCTGACTTTC,CATQGIGANVLTF
TRBV12-3/TRBV12-4,few,NA,TRBJ2-2,TGTGCCAGCAGTTTAGCGGCACGGAACACCGGGGAGCTGTTTTTT,CASSLAARNTGELFF
TRBV7-9,NA,TRBD1,TRBJ1-1,TGTGCCAGCAGCACCTTACAGGGGCGGGAGAACACTGAAGCTTTCTTT,CASSTLQGRENTEAFF
TRBV6-6,many,TRBD2,TRBJ2-7,TGTGCCAGCAGAGACCGACTAGCGGGAGCCTACGAGCAGTACTTC,CASRDRLAGAYEQYF
TRBV7-2,many,TRBD1,TRBJ1-2,TGTGCCAGCAGCTTAGTAGTGACAGGGCGCTATGGCTACACCTTC,CASSLVVTGRYGYTF
TRBV24-1,many,NA,TRBJ2-5,TGTGCCACCAGTGATACAGCATCGTACCAAGAGACCCAGTACTTC,CATSDTASYQETQYF
TRBV6-5,many,NA,TRBJ1-5,TGTGCCAGCAGTTACGCGAGAGGCTACCAGCCCCAGCATTTT,CASSYARGYQPQHF
TRBV7-9,NA,NA,TRBJ1-2,TGTGCCAGCAGCAGTCAGGGGTTCCACTATGGCTACACCTTC,CASSSQGFHYGYTF
TRBV12-3/TRBV12-4,many,NA,TRBJ1-6,TGTGCCAGCAGTCCCCTGGGGGGGCCCCTCCACTTT,CASSPLGGPLHF
TRBV7-8,many,NA,TRBJ1-1,TGTGCCAGCACCCTCCGTGGGGGGGGGAACACTGAAGCTTTCTTT,CASTLRGGGNTEAFF
TRBV10-3,many,TRBD1,TRBJ2-7,TGTGCCATCAGTGAGTCTAGGACAGGGACCTACGAGCAGTACTTC,CAISESRTGTYEQYF
TRBV10-3,NA,NA,TRBJ2-1,TGTGCCATCAGTGATCGGACGGACAATGAGCAGTTCTTC,CAISDRTDNEQFF
TRBV5-6,few,TRBD1,TRBJ2-7,TGTGCCAGCGGCCAAACAGGGGGCGGATCACGCGAGCAGTACTTC,CASGQTGGGSREQYF
TRBV15,many,NA,TRBJ1-4,TGTGCCACCAGCGGCCACAGGGAATTGGAAAAACTGTTTTTT,CATSGHRELEKLFF
TRBV5-6,few,TRBD1,TRBJ2-7,TGTGCCAGCAGCTTGTGGGACAGGGGGACCTCCTACGAGCAGTACTTC,CASSLWDRGTSYEQYF
TRBV7-2,NA,NA,TRBJ1-4,TGTGCCAGCAGGCGGACGGATGAAAAACTGTTTTTT,CASRRTDEKLFF
TRBV20-1,NA,NA,TRBJ1-1,TGCAGTGCTAGATGGAATCCTGAAGCTTTCTTT,CSARWNPEAFF